Given below is one TCR beta chain in context. Antigen: not known. The sample originates from a study of blood T cells in healthy people across ages. Study outcomes and limitations: Strong correlation existed between TCR beta diversity and naive T cell percentage. There were more naive CD4+ cells and higher diversity in long-lived donors than in aged donors. TCR beta diversity per million T cells fell roughly linearly with age.

A second PCR of 7 to 11 cycles used a sample-barcoded 5' primer and a J-beta primer mix. CDR3-containing paired-end reads numbered at least 2.5 million in each sample. TCRdb passed the 5' RACE reads through MiXCR, listing each CDR3 protein once. This sample has 2 million or so distinct CDR3 sequences, with 49% found just once. Per the germline V gene, CDR1 is MDHEN and CDR2 is SYDVKM. The ends were cut back, 5 bases at V and 9 bases at J, with 19 bases in the middle. The CDR3 runs to 14 residues. The rearrangement joins TRBV28 to TRBJ2-5; a possible D gene is TRBD1 (6 bases). Specimen: blood. The TCR comes from a woman between 40 and 55 years old in good health. The CDR3 is CASSEGQTGRAQYF. The CDR3 DNA reads as TGTGCCAGCAGTGAAGGACAGACCGGTCGGGCCCAGTACTTC.